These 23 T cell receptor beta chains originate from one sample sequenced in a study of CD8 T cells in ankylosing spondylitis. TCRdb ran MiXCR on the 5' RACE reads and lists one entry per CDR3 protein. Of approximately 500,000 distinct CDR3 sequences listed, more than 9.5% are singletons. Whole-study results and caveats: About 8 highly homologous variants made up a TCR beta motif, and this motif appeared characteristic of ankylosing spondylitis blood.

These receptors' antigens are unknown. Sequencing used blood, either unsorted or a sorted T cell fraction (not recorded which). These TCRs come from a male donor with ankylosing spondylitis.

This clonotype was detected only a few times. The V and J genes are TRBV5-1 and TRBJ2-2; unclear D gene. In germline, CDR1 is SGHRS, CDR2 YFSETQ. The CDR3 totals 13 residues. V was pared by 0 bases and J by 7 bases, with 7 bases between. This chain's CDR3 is CASSLVRDGELFF. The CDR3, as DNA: TGCGCCAGCAGCTTGGTAAGGGACGGGGAGCTGTTTTTT.

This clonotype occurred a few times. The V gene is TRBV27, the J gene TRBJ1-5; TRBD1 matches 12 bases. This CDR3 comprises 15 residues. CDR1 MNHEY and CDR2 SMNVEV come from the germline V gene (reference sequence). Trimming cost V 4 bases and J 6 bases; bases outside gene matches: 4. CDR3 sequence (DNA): TGTGCCAGCAGTTGGGGACAGGGGGCAACTCAGCCCCAGCATTTT. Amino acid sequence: CASSWGQGATQPQHF.

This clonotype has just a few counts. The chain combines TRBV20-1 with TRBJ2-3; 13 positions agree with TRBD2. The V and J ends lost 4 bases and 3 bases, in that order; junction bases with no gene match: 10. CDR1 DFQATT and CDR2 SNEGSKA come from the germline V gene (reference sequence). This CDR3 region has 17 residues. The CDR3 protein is CSATTSGRAGSTDTQYF. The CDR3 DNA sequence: TGCAGTGCTACAACTAGCGGGAGGGCAGGTTCAACAGATACGCAGTATTTT.

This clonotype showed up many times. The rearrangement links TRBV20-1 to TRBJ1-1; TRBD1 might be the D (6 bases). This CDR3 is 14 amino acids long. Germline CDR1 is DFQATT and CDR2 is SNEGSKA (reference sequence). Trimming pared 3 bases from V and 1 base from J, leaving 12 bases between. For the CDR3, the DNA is TGCAGTGCTAGTCGGACAGCTGAGAACACTGAAGCTTTCTTT. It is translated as CSASRTAENTEAFF.

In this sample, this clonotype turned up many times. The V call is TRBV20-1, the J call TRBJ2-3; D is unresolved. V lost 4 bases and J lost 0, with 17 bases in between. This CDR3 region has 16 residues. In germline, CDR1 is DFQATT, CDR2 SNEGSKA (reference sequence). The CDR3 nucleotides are TGCAGTGCTACCCGAAACCAGGACGGAAGCACAGATACGCAGTATTTT. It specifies CSATRNQDGSTDTQYF.

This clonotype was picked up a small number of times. Here the CDR3 DNA reads TGTGCCAGCAGTATCCCTCTAGCGGGAGGGCCTCATGAGCAGTTCTTC. Amino acids: CASSIPLAGGPHEQFF. The V gene is TRBV27, the J gene TRBJ2-1; 12 positions agree with TRBD2. The CDR3 is 16 amino acids. Trimming cost V 5 bases and J 8 bases; bases outside gene matches: 10. Germline values: CDR1 MNHEY, CDR2 SMNVEV (reference sequence).

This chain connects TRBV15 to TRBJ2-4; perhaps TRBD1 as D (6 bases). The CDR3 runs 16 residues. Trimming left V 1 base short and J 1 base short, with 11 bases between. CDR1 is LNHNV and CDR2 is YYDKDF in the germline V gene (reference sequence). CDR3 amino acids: CATSRGWDTAKNIQYF. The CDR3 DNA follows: TGTGCCACCAGCAGAGGATGGGACACTGCCAAAAACATTCAGTACTTC. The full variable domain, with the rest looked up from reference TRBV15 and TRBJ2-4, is DAMVIQNPRYQVTQFGKPVTLSCSQTLNHNVMYWYQQKSSQAPKLLFHYYDKDFNNEADTPDNFQSRRPNTSFCFLDIRSPGLGDTAMYLCATSRGWDTAKNIQYFGAGTRLSVL.

In nucleotides, the CDR3 is TGTGCCAGCAGTGAAGCGCTAGGGAGAAGTGGCTACACCTTC. This sequence encodes CASSEALGRSGYTF. This sequence joins TRBV2 and TRBJ1-2; the D is unclear. The ends were cut back, 0 bases at V and 7 bases at J, with 12 bases in the middle. The CDR3 length is 14 residues. The germline V gene encodes CDR1 SNHLY and CDR2 FYNNEI.

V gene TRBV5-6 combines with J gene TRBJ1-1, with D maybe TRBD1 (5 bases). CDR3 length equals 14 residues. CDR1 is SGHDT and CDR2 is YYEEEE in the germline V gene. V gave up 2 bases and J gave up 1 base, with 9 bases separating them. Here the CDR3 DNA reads TGTGCCAGCAGCTTAGAGACAGAGAACACTGAAGCTTTCTTT. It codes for CASSLETENTEAFF.

The CDR3 region has the DNA TGCAGTGGTAGCGGGAGGGCCCAAGAGCAGTTCTTC. It is translated as CSGSGRAQEQFF. The chain is built from TRBV20-1 and TRBJ2-1; 11 nucleotides align to TRBD2. With 7 bases clipped from V and 10 bases from J, the junction kept 6 bases outside the gene matches. This CDR3 contains 12 residues. The germline gives CDR1 DFQATT, CDR2 SNEGSKA (reference sequence).

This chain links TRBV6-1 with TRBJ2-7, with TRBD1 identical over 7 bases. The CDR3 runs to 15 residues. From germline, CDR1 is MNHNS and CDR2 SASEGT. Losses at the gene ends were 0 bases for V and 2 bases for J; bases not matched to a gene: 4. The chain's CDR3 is CASSEARQGTYEQYV. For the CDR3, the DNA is TGTGCCAGCAGTGAAGCAAGACAGGGAACCTACGAGCAGTACGTC.

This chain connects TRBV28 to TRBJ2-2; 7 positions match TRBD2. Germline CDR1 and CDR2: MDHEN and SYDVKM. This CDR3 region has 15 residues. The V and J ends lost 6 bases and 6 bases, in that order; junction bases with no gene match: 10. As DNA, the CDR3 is TGTGCCAGCAGACCCTCTAAAGGGAGGGCCGGGGAGCTGTTTTTT. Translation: CASRPSKGRAGELFF.

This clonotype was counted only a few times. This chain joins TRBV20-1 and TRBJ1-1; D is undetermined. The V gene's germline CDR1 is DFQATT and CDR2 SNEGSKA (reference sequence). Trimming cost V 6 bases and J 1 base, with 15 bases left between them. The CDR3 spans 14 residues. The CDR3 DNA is TGCAGTGCCCCCCGGCGGAGGACGAACACTGAAGCTTTCTTT. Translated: CSAPRRRTNTEAFF.

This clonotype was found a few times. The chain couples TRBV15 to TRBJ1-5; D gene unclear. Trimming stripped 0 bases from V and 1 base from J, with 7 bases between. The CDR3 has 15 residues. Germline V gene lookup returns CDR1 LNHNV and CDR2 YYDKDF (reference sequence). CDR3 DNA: TGTGCCACCAGCAGAGATTCCAGGAGCAATCAGCCCCAGCATTTT. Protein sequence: CATSRDSRSNQPQHF.

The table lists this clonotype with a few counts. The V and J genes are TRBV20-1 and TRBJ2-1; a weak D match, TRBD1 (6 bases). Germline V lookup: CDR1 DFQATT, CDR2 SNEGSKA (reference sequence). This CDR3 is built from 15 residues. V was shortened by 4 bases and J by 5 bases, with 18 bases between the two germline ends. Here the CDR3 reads CSATAGDRGHNEQFF. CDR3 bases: TGCAGTGCTACCGCAGGGGACCGCGGCCACAATGAGCAGTTCTTC.

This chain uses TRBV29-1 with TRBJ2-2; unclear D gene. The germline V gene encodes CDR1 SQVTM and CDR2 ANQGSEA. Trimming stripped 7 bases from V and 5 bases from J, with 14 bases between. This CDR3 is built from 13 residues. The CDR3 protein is CSAARPQTGELFF. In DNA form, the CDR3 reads TGCAGCGCCGCAAGGCCTCAAACCGGGGAGCTGTTTTTT.

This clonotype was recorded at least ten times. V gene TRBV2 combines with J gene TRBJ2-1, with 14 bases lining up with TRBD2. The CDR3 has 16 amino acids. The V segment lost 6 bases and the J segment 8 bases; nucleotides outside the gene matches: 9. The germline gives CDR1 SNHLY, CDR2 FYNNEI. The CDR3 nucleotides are TGTGCCAGCAGAGTTGGGACTAGCGGGAGAAGGGATGAGCAGTTCTTC. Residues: CASRVGTSGRRDEQFF.

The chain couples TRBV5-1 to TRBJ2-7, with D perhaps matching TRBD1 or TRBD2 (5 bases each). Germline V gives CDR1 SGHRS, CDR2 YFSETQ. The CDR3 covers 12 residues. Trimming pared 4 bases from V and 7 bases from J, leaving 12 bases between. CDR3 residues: CASSTEWGEQYF. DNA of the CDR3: TGCGCCAGCAGCACGGAGTGGGGGGAGCAGTACTTC.

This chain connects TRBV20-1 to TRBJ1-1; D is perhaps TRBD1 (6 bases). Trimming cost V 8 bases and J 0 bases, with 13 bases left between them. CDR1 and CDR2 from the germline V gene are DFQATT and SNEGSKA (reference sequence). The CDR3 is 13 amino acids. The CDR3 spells CSTGKPMNTEAFF. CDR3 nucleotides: TGCAGTACAGGGAAGCCGATGAACACTGAAGCTTTCTTT.

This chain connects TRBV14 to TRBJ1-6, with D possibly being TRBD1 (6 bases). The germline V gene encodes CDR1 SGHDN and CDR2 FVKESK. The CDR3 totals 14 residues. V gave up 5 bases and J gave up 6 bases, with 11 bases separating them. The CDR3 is CASSLDSFNSPLHF. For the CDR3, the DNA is TGTGCCAGCAGCTTGGACAGTTTTAATTCACCCCTCCACTTT.

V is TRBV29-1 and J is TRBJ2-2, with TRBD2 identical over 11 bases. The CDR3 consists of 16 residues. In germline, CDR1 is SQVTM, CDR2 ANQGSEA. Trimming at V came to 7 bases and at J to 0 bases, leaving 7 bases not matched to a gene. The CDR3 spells CSGQLAGVANTGELFF. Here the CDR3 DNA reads TGCAGCGGTCAACTAGCGGGAGTGGCGAACACCGGGGAGCTGTTTTTT.

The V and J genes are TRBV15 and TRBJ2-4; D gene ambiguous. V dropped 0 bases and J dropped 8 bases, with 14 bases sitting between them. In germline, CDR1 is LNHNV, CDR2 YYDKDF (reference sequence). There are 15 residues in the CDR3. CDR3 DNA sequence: TGTGCCACCAGCAGAGATCCCGGCGGCTGGGACATTCAGTACTTC. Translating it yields CATSRDPGGWDIQYF. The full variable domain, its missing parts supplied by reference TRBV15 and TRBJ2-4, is DAMVIQNPRYQVTQFGKPVTLSCSQTLNHNVMYWYQQKSSQAPKLLFHYYDKDFNNEADTPDNFQSRRPNTSFCFLDIRSPGLGDTAMYLCATSRDPGGWDIQYFGAGTRLSVL.

The CDR3, as DNA: TGTGCCAGCAGCTACGGGACTAGCGGGCTCAAAGGGGGAGAGACCCAGTACTTC. This gives the protein CASSYGTSGLKGGETQYF. The chain is built from TRBV7-8 and TRBJ2-5; 12 bases fit TRBD2. There are 18 residues in the CDR3. V gave up 4 bases and J gave up 4 bases; unmatched junction bases: 13. Germline CDR1 SGHVS, CDR2 FQNEAQ.